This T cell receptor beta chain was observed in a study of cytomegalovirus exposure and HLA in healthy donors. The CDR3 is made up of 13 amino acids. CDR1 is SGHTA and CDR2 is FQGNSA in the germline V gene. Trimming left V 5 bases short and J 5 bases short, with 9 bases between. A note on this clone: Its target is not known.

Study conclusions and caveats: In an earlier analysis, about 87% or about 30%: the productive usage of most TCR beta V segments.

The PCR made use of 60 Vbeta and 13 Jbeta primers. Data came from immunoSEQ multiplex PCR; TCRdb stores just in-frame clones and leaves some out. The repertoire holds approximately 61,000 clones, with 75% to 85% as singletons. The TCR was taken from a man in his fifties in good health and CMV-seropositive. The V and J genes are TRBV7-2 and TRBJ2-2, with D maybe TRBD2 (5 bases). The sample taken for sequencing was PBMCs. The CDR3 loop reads CASSLRGTGELFF. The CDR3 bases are TGTGCCAGCAGCCTCAGAGGGACCGGGGAGCTGTTTTTT.